The rows below give T cell receptor beta chains drawn from one sample of a study of T cell responses to AZD1222 COVID-19 vaccine. Here immunoSEQ multiplex PCR was the method, and the copy in TCRdb shows in-frame clones only, minus some. The data hold about 68,000 clones, with roughly 90% observed a single time. The starting material was peripheral blood, obtained on day 0 of AZD1222 vaccination. These TCRs come from an adult in good health. The CDR3 runs from the conserved cysteine through the conserved F or W. Each record gives: clone size, V gene, CDR3 length, J gene, D gene, CDR3 DNA, CDR3 protein. The D gene is left open where the match is weak. Where a row states a size, it is once, few, many or the class of an expanded clone; other rows omit it.

abundance: many; v_gene: TRBV19; len: 15; j_gene: TRBJ2-7; d_gene: -; CDR3nt: TGTGCCAGTAGTAAAGGACTACCGTTTGACTACGAGCAGTACTTC; CDR3aa: CASSKGLPFDYEQYF
abundance: -; v_gene: TRBV6-5; len: 11; j_gene: TRBJ1-2; d_gene: -; CDR3nt: TGTGCCAGCAAATTAGGGAGAGGCTACACCTTC; CDR3aa: CASKLGRGYTF
abundance: -; v_gene: TRBV24-1; len: 14; j_gene: TRBJ1-3; d_gene: TRBD1; CDR3nt: TGTGCCACCGAAGGGGGGGACAGTGGAAACACCATATATTTT; CDR3aa: CATEGGDSGNTIYF
abundance: -; v_gene: TRBV2; len: 15; j_gene: TRBJ2-2; d_gene: TRBD2; CDR3nt: TGTGCCAGGGAGACCGGGACTAGCGAAACCGGGGAGCTGTTTTTT; CDR3aa: CARETGTSETGELFF
abundance: -; v_gene: TRBV5-5; len: 14; j_gene: TRBJ1-3; d_gene: -; CDR3nt: TGTGCCAGCAGAAACCGGGACACCGGAAACACCATATATTTT; CDR3aa: CASRNRDTGNTIYF
abundance: -; v_gene: TRBV5-1; len: 16; j_gene: TRBJ2-1; d_gene: TRBD2; CDR3nt: TGCGCCAGCAGCTGGCTAGCGGGCAACTCCTACAATGAGCAGTTCTTC; CDR3aa: CASSWLAGNSYNEQFF
abundance: once; v_gene: TRBV28; len: 15; j_gene: TRBJ1-3; d_gene: TRBD1; CDR3nt: TGTGCCAGCAGCGCTGGGGACAGGGTTGGAAACACCATATATTTT; CDR3aa: CASSAGDRVGNTIYF
abundance: few; v_gene: TRBV5-1; len: 15; j_gene: TRBJ2-7; d_gene: -; CDR3nt: TGCGCCAGCAGCAAAACCGGGACCGATTTCGGCGAGCAGTACTTC; CDR3aa: CASSKTGTDFGEQYF
abundance: -; v_gene: TRBV6-6; len: 16; j_gene: TRBJ1-2; d_gene: -; CDR3nt: TGTGCCAGCAGTTACCTTACCGTCGGGCAGGTTTATGGCTACACCTTC; CDR3aa: CASSYLTVGQVYGYTF
abundance: -; v_gene: TRBV28; len: 17; j_gene: TRBJ2-3; d_gene: -; CDR3nt: TGTGCCAGCAGTTCGACCCCCCAGCAGGATCTCACAGATACGCAGTATTTT; CDR3aa: CASSSTPQQDLTDTQYF
abundance: once; v_gene: TRBV6-6; len: 17; j_gene: TRBJ2-5; d_gene: TRBD1; CDR3nt: TGTGCCAGCAGTCCCCGCCAGACAGGGGGCAGACGGGAGACCCAGTACTTC; CDR3aa: CASSPRQTGGRRETQYF
abundance: -; v_gene: TRBV3-1/TRBV3-2; len: 16; j_gene: TRBJ1-1; d_gene: TRBD1; CDR3nt: TGTGCCAGCAGCCACCGGGACAGGCGGGCAGTCACTGAAGCTTTCTTT; CDR3aa: CASSHRDRRAVTEAFF
abundance: -; v_gene: TRBV29-1; len: 12; j_gene: TRBJ2-5; d_gene: -; CDR3nt: -; CDR3aa: CSVGQGTGFKYF
abundance: -; v_gene: TRBV7-3; len: 17; j_gene: TRBJ2-3; d_gene: TRBD2; CDR3nt: TGTGCCAGCAGCTTATGGGCTAGCGGGAGGGCCACAGATACGCAGTATTTT; CDR3aa: CASSLWASGRATDTQYF
abundance: few; v_gene: TRBV2; len: 13; j_gene: TRBJ2-3; d_gene: -; CDR3nt: TGTGCCAGCAGCACAGGGTTGCCAGATACGCAGTATTTT; CDR3aa: CASSTGLPDTQYF
abundance: -; v_gene: TRBV18; len: 16; j_gene: TRBJ2-7; d_gene: -; CDR3nt: TGTGCCAGCTCACCAAAAAGGACAACTAGTTTCTACGAGCAGTACTTC; CDR3aa: CASSPKRTTSFYEQYF
abundance: -; v_gene: TRBV11-2; len: 12; j_gene: TRBJ2-2; d_gene: -; CDR3nt: TGTGCCAGCAGTCCCATGGCAGGGGAGCTGTTTTTT; CDR3aa: CASSPMAGELFF
abundance: -; v_gene: TRBV24-1; len: 14; j_gene: TRBJ2-5; d_gene: -; CDR3nt: TGTGCCACCAGTGAGGGGGGCGCGGGGGAGACCCAGTACTTC; CDR3aa: CATSEGGAGETQYF
abundance: -; v_gene: TRBV5-1; len: 16; j_gene: TRBJ1-3; d_gene: TRBD1; CDR3nt: TGCGCCAGCAGCGAGACAGGGGTTAGCTCTGGAAACACCATATATTTT; CDR3aa: CASSETGVSSGNTIYF
abundance: -; v_gene: TRBV28; len: 11; j_gene: TRBJ2-7; d_gene: TRBD1; CDR3nt: TGTGCCAGCAGTTCTGACAGGGTTCAGTACTTC; CDR3aa: CASSSDRVQYF
abundance: -; v_gene: TRBV7-9; len: 13; j_gene: TRBJ1-1; d_gene: -; CDR3nt: TGTGCCAGCAGCTTGACATCGAACACTGAAGCTTTCTTT; CDR3aa: CASSLTSNTEAFF
abundance: -; v_gene: TRBV3-1/TRBV3-2; len: 12; j_gene: TRBJ2-7; d_gene: -; CDR3nt: TGTGCCAGCAGCCAAGGGGGGTACGAGCAGTACTTC; CDR3aa: CASSQGGYEQYF